This is a list of T cell receptor beta chains from one sample in a study of response to subunit inactivated influenza vaccine. TCRdb re-derived calls from the RT-PCR reads in MiXCR, one entry per CDR3 protein. The table shows about 650,000 distinct CDR3 sequences, with less than 20% occurring only once. This sample comprised PBMCs from blood, obtained 12 days after vaccination. The receptors were gathered from a man aged 50 or older who received an inactivated influenza vaccine. CDR3s include the opening cysteine and the closing phenylalanine or tryptophan.

>TRBV5-5|TRBJ2-7
CASSLVGKSYEQYF
>TRBV11-2|TRBJ1-1
CASSLERNLEAFF
>TRBV6-1|TRBJ2-6
CASRQPGAGANVLTF
>TRBV6-1|TRBJ2-1
CASSELGQYNEQFF
>TRBV7-2|TRBJ1-1
CASSLQGQRTEAFF
>TRBV25-1|TRBJ1-6
CASSDRGQGSPLHF
>TRBV7-6|TRBJ2-1
CASSLHRANEQFF
>TRBV12-3/TRBV12-4|TRBJ2-7
CASSPDRGHSGAQYF
>TRBV20-1|TRBJ2-2
CCARDLREANTGELFF
>TRBV28|TRBJ1-1
CASRQTGFTEAFF
>TRBV7-6|TRBJ2-7
CASSSRDRAFMYEQYF
>TRBV9|TRBJ2-2
CASSVQGAGNTGELFF
>TRBV7-2|TRBJ2-1
CASRGQSSYNEQFF